This T cell receptor beta chain stems from a study of cytomegalovirus exposure and HLA in healthy donors. The primer mix had 60 Vbeta and 13 Jbeta primers. TCRdb keeps only in-frame clones here, not all; method: immunoSEQ multiplex PCR. The sample includes 90,000 to 140,000 clones, 13% to 15% of them seen just once. V was pared by 6 bases and J by 1 base, with 10 bases of the junction left unmatched. Germline CDR1 and CDR2: SNHLY and FYNNEI. The CDR3 runs 16 residues. The clonotype originates from a female donor in good health and CMV-seronegative. This sequence joins TRBV2 and TRBJ1-1, with TRBD1 identical over 8 bases. The sample was PBMCs. DNA for the CDR3: TGTGCCAGCAGCCTCCAGGGGGCCGTAGGGAACACTGAAGCTTTCTTT. Its translation: CASSLQGAVGNTEAFF.